This T cell receptor beta chain came from a study of pediatric ulcerative colitis. This clone occurred once. Some clones are missing from TCRdb's copy, which holds only in-frame ones; the method was immunoSEQ multiplex PCR. The data show tens of thousands of clones, about 65% seen once. During colonoscopy, one to two rectal pinch biopsies were collected. Trimming shortened V by 2 bases and J by 1 base, and 24 bases separated the two germline ends. This CDR3 is built from 19 residues. The germline V gene has CDR1 SGDLS and CDR2 YYNGEE. Sequenced: gut tissue. The clonotype was recovered from a boy aged 5-17 years with severe ulcerative colitis. The chain uses TRBV9 and TRBJ2-5; D may be TRBD1 (7 bases). CDR3 amino acids: CASSVHQGGHRGTQETQYF. The DNA for the CDR3 is TGTGCCAGCAGCGTCCACCAGGGGGGACATAGAGGTACCCAAGAGACCCAGTACTTC.